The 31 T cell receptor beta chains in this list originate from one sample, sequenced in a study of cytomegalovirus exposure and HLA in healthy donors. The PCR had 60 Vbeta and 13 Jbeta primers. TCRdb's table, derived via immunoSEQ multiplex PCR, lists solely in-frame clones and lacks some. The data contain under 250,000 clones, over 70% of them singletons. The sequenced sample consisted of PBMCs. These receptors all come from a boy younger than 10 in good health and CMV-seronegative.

The DNA for the CDR3 is TGCGCCAGCAGCCAGCCCCTAGCGGGAGGGCCCCACAATGAGCAGTTCTTC. This gives the protein CASSQPLAGGPHNEQFF. The chain has TRBV4-1 and TRBJ2-1; 12 bases are a match to TRBD2. This CDR3 is 17 amino acids long. The germline gives CDR1 MGHRA, CDR2 YSYEKL. Trimming at V came to 3 bases and at J to 5 bases, leaving 8 bases not matched to a gene.

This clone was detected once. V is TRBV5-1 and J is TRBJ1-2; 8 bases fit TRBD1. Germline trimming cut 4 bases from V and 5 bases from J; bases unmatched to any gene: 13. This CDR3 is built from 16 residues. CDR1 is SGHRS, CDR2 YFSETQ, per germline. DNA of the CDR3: TGCGCCAGCAGCGATATCGGACAGGGCGAACCTTATGGCTACACCTTC. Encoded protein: CASSDIGQGEPYGYTF.

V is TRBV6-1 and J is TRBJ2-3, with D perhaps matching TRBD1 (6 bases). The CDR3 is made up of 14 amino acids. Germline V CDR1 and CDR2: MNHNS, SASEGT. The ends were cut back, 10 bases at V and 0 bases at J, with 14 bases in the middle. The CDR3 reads CATTPTGSTDTQYF. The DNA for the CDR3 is TGTGCCACCACTCCTACAGGGAGCACAGATACGCAGTATTTT.

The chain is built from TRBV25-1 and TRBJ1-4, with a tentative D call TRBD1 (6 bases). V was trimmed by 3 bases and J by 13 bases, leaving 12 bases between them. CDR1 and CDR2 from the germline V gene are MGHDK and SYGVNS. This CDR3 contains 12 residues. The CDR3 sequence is CASSDQDSTLFF. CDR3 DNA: TGTGCCAGCAGTGATCAGGACAGCACACTGTTTTTT.

CDR3 DNA sequence: TGTGCCTGGAGTGTACGGGGGGCGAACACTGAAGCTTTCTTT. Its translation is CAWSVRGANTEAFF. This sequence joins TRBV30 and TRBJ1-1, with a tentative D call TRBD1 (6 bases). The germline V gene has CDR1 GTSNPN and CDR2 SVGIG (reference sequence). The CDR3 consists of 14 residues. V lost 0 bases and J lost 1, with 9 bases in between.

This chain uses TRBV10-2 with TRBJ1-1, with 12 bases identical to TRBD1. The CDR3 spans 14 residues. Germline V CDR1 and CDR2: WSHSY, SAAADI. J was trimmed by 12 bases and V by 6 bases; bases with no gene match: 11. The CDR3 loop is CASRGTGTGGSSFF. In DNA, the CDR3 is TGCGCCAGCAGAGGGACCGGGACAGGGGGCTCATCTTTCTTT.

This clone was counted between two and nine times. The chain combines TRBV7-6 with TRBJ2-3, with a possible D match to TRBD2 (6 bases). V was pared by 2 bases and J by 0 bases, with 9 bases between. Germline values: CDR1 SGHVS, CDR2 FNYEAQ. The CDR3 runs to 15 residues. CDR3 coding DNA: TGTGCCAGCAGCTTACTTCGGGGGAGCACAGATACGCAGTATTTT. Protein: CASSLLRGSTDTQYF.

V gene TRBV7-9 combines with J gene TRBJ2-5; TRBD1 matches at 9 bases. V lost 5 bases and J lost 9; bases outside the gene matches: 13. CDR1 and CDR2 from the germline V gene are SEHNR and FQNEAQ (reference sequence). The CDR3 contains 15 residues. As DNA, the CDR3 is TGTGCCAGCAGCCCGCACCGGGACTGGGACAGGGCCCAGTACTTC. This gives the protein CASSPHRDWDRAQYF.

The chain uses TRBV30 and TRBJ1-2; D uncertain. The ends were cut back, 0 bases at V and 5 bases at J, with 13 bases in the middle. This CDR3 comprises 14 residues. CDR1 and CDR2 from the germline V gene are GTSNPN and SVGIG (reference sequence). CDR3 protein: CAWSVPGGRYGYTF. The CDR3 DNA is TGTGCCTGGAGTGTACCGGGTGGGAGGTATGGCTACACCTTC.

CDR3 bases: TGTGCCTGGAGTGGGGGGAGGGGAAACCACGAGCAGTACTTC. Its protein product is CAWSGGRGNHEQYF. V gene TRBV30 combines with J gene TRBJ2-7; 7 bases agree with TRBD2. Germline CDR1 GTSNPN, CDR2 SVGIG (reference sequence). The CDR3 contains 14 residues. V lost 1 base to trimming and J lost 5 bases; unmatched junction nucleotides: 8. Full variable domain (remainder filled in from reference TRBV30 and TRBJ2-7): SQTIHQWPATLVQPVGSPLSLECTVEGTSNPNLYWYRQAAGRGLQLLFYSVGIGQISSEVPQNLSASRPQDRQFILSSKKLLLSDSGFYLCAWSGGRGNHEQYFGPGTRLTVT.

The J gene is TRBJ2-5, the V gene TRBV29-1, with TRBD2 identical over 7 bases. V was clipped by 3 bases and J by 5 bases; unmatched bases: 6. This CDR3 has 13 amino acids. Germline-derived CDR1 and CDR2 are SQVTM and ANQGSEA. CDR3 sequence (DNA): TGCAGCGTTGAGGGGAGGGGTGGCGAGACCCAGTACTTC. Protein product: CSVEGRGGETQYF.

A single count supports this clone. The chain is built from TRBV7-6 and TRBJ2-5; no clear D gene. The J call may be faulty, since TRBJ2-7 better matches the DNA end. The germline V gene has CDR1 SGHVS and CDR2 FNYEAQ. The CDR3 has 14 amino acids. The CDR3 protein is CASSLARSAYEQYF. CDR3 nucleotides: TGTGCCAGCAGCTTAGCCAGGTCAGCCTACGAGCAGTACTTC.

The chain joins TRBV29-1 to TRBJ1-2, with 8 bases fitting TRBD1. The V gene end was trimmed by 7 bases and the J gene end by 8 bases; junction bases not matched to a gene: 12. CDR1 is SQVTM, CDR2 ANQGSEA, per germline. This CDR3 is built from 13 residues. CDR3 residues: CSAFGQGAEGYTF. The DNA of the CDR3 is TGCAGCGCTTTCGGACAGGGAGCGGAGGGCTACACCTTC.

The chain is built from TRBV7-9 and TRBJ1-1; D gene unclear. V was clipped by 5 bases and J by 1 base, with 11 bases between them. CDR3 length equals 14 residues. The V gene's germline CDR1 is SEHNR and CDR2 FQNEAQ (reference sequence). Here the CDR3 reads CASSDSRWNTEAFF. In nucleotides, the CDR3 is TGTGCCAGCAGCGACTCACGGTGGAACACTGAAGCTTTCTTT.

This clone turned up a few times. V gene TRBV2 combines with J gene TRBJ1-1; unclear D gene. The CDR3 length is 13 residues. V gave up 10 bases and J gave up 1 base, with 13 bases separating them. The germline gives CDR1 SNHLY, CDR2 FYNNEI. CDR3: CANSSTTNTEAFF. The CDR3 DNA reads TGTGCCAACTCAAGCACTACGAACACTGAAGCTTTCTTT.

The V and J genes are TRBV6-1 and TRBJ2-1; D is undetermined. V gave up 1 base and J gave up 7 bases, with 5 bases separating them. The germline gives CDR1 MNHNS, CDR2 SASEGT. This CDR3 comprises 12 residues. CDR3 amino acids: CASSEVRNEQFF. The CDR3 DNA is TGTGCCAGCAGTGAAGTGCGGAATGAGCAGTTCTTC.

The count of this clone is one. The CDR3 DNA sequence: TGTGCCATCAGTGAAACAGAGAGCACAGATACGCAGTATTTT. Protein: CAISETESTDTQYF. This chain connects TRBV10-3 to TRBJ2-3; no clear D gene. CDR3 length: 14 amino acids. The germline gives CDR1 ENHRY, CDR2 SYGVKD. Trimming cost V 3 bases and J 0 bases, with 7 bases left between them.

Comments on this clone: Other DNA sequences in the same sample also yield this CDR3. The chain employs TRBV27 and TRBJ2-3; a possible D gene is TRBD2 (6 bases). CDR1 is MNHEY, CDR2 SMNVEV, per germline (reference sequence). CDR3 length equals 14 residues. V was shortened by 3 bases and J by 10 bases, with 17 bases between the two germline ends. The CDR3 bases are TGTGCCAGCAGTTTGGACGGGACTGGCGAGGCGCAGTATTTT. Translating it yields CASSLDGTGEAQYF.

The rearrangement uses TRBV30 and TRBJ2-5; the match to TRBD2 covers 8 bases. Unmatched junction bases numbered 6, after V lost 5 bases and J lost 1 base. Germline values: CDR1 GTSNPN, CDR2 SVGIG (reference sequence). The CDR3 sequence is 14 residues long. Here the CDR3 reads CAWGAGVGQETQYF. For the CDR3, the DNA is TGTGCCTGGGGAGCGGGAGTGGGCCAAGAGACCCAGTACTTC.

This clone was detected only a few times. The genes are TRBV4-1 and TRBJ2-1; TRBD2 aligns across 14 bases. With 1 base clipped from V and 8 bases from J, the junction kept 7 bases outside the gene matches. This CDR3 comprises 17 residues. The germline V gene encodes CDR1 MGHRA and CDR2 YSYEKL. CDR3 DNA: TGCGCCAGCAGCCAAGCGCCGGGACTAGCGGGAGTCGATGAGCAGTTCTTC. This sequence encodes CASSQAPGLAGVDEQFF.

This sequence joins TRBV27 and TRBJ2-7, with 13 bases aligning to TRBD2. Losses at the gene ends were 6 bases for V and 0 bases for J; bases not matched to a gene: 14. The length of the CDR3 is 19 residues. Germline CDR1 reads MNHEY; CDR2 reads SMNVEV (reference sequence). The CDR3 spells CASRFGPVTSGGISYEQYF. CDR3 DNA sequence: TGTGCCAGCAGGTTTGGGCCTGTGACTAGCGGGGGGATCTCCTACGAGCAGTACTTC.

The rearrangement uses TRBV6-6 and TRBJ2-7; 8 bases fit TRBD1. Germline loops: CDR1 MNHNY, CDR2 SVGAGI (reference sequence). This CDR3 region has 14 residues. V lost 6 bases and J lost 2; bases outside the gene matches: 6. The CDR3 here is CASSYGTGPYEQYF. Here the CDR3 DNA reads TGTGCCAGCAGCTACGGGACAGGCCCCTACGAGCAGTACTTC.

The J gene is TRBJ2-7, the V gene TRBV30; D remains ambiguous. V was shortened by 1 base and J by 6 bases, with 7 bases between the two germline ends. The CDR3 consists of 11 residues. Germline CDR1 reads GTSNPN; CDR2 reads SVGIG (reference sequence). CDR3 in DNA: TGTGCCTGGAGTGGAGTCTCCGAGCAGTACTTC. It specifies CAWSGVSEQYF.

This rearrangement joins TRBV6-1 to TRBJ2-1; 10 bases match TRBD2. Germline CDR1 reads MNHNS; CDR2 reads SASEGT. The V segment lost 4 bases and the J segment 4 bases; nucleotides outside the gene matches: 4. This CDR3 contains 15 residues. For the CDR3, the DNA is TGTGCCAGCAGTGTTACTAGCGGGGCATACAATGAGCAGTTCTTC. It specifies CASSVTSGAYNEQFF.

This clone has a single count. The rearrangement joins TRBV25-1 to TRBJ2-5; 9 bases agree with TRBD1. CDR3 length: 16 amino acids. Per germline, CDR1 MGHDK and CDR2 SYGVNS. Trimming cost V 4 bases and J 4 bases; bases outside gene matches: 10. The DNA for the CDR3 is TGTGCCAGCAGTGGATCCCGGGACAGGGCAGTAGAGACCCAGTACTTC. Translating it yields CASSGSRDRAVETQYF.

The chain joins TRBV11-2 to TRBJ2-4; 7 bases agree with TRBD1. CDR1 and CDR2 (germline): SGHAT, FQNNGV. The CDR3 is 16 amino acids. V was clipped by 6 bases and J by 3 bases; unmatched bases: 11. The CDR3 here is CASSNTGDADKNIQYF. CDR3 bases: TGTGCCAGCAGTAACACAGGGGATGCGGACAAAAACATTCAGTACTTC. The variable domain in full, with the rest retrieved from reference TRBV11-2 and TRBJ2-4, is EAGVAQSPRYKIIEKRQSVAFWCNPISGHATLYWYQQILGQGPKLLIQFQNNGVVDDSQLPKDRFSAERLKGVDSTLKIQPAKLEDSAVYLCASSNTGDADKNIQYFGAGTRLSVL.

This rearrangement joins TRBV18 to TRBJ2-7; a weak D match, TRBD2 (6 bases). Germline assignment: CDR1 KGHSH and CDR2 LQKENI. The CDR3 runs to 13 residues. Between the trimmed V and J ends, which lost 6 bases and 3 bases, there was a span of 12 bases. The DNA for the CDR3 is TGTGCCAGCTCTAATGTGGAGGGCTACGAGCAGTACTTC. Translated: CASSNVEGYEQYF.

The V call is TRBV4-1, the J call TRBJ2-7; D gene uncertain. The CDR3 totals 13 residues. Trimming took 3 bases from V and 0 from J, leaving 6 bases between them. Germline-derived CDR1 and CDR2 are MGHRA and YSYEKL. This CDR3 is CASSHHFSYEQYF. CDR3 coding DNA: TGCGCCAGCAGCCACCACTTCTCCTACGAGCAGTACTTC.

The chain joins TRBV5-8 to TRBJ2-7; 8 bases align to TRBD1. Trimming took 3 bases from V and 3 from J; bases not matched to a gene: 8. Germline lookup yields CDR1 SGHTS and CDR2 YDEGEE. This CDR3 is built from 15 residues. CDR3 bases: TGTGCCAGCAGCTCCACGGGACAGGTAAACTACGAGCAGTACTTC. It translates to CASSSTGQVNYEQYF.

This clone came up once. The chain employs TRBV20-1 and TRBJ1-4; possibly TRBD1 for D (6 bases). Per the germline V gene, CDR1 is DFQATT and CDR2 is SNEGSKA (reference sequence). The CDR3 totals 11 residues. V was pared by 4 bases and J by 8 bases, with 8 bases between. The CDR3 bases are TGCAGTGCTAACAGGGAAGAAAAACTGTTTTTT. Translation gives CSANREEKLFF.

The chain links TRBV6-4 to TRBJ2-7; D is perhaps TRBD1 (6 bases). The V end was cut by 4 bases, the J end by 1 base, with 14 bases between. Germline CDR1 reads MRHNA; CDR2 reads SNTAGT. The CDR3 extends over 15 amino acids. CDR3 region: CASSADSPNSYEQYF. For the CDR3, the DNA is TGTGCCAGCAGTGCGGACAGCCCGAATTCCTACGAGCAGTACTTC.